This is a list of T cell receptor beta chains from one sample in a study of identical twins. TCRdb processed the 5' RACE reads anew with MiXCR; each CDR3 protein has one entry. The data contain more than 400,000 distinct CDR3 sequences, nearly 15% of them seen just once; the ten biggest clones take up less than 0.5%. This sample also appeared in a second study, on yellow fever vaccine responses in identical twins.

Specimen: CD4+ T cells sorted from blood. The receptors stem from a woman between 18 and 30 years old in good health. The CDR3 runs from the conserved cysteine through the conserved F or W. The D gene is left open where the match is weak. Some rows mark clone size as missing; the rest say once, few, many or name a class of expanded clone.

-,14,TRBJ2-3,TRBV3-1,-,TGTGCCAGCAGCCAAGGGTATTCGGGGTCCACGCAGTATTTT,CASSQGYSGSTQYF
-,14,TRBJ2-5,TRBV11-2,-,TGTGCCAGCAGCTTACGGACAAATCAAGAGACCCAGTACTTC,CASSLRTNQETQYF
TRBD1,14,TRBJ1-1,TRBV24-1,many,TGTGCCACCAGTGATCCTGGGACAGGGAGTGGAGCTTTCTTT,CATSDPGTGSGAFF
TRBD2,14,TRBJ2-1,TRBV20-1,few,TGCAGTGCTAGGAAGACTAGCGGGGGGGCCGAGCAGTTCTTC,CSARKTSGGAEQFF
-,12,TRBJ1-1,TRBV11-2,few,TGTGCCAGCAGCTTGGGATTGGCTGAAGCTTTCTTT,CASSLGLAEAFF
TRBD2,14,TRBJ2-7,TRBV7-9,few,TGTGCCAGCAGCTTAGCAGCGGGAGGGCACGAGCAGTACTTC,CASSLAAGGHEQYF
TRBD1,16,TRBJ2-4,TRBV12-3/TRBV12-4,few,TGTGCCAGCAGTTTGAGGACAGGGATGCCCAAAAACATTCAGTACTTC,CASSLRTGMPKNIQYF
-,15,TRBJ2-2,TRBV6-1,-,TGTGCCAGCAGTGCACAACTAGTAGTGACCGGGGAGCTGTTTTTT,CASSAQLVVTGELFF
TRBD1,13,TRBJ1-2,TRBV4-1,-,TGCGCCAGCAGCCAGTCACAGGGGTTTGGCTACACCTTC,CASSQSQGFGYTF
-,14,TRBJ2-1,TRBV7-8,-,TGTGCCAGCACCCAATTTTTGCCTAACAATGAGCAGTTCTTC,CASTQFLPNNEQFF
-,13,TRBJ2-5,TRBV28,few,TGTGCCAGCAGGGAGGGGATAGAAGAGACCCAGTACTTC,CASREGIEETQYF
-,14,TRBJ1-1,TRBV6-1,-,TGTGCCAGCAGGATAGACAGGACCCGCACTGAAGCTTTCTTT,CASRIDRTRTEAFF
-,16,TRBJ2-3,TRBV5-5,few,TGTGCCAGCAGCTTGAATGGCGACCCTCGGTCAGATACGCAGTATTTT,CASSLNGDPRSDTQYF
-,13,TRBJ2-5,TRBV3-1,few,TGTGCCAGCAGCCGTGAGACGCGGGAGACCCAGTACTTC,CASSRETRETQYF
TRBD1,14,TRBJ2-3,TRBV20-1,-,TGCAGTGCTAGAGGGACAGGGGGCAGAGATACGCAGTATTTT,CSARGTGGRDTQYF
TRBD1,15,TRBJ1-2,TRBV12-3/TRBV12-4,many,TGTGCCAGCAGACGGGACAGGGCGGTCGACTATGGCTACACCTTC,CASRRDRAVDYGYTF
-,14,TRBJ1-1,TRBV12-3/TRBV12-4,few,TGTGCCAGCAGTTTCGGGATGGAGAACACTGAAGCTTTCTTT,CASSFGMENTEAFF
TRBD1,15,TRBJ1-6,TRBV6-4,-,TGTGCCACCCGCCCCGACAGGGGGGATAATTCACCCCTCCACTTT,CATRPDRGDNSPLHF
TRBD1,16,TRBJ1-1,TRBV5-1,-,TGCGCCAGCAGCTTGGCCCCTCGACAGGGAGGGACTGAAGCTTTCTTT,CASSLAPRQGGTEAFF
TRBD2,14,TRBJ2-7,TRBV25-1,-,TGTGCCAGCAGAGAGACTAGCGGCACCTACGAGCAGTACTTC,CASRETSGTYEQYF
TRBD1,17,TRBJ1-1,TRBV29-1,few,TGCAGCGTTGAAGCCCACCCCGGACAGGGGCTGAACACTGAAGCTTTCTTT,CSVEAHPGQGLNTEAFF
-,14,TRBJ2-3,TRBV2,few,TGTGCCAGCAGTGAAGTCTCGGCAGCAGATACGCAGTATTTT,CASSEVSAADTQYF
-,14,TRBJ1-5,TRBV7-2,-,TGTGCCAGCAGCTTAGCGCACGACAATCAGCCCCAGCATTTT,CASSLAHDNQPQHF
-,12,TRBJ2-7,TRBV20-1,many,TGCAGTGCTAGTGCGCCGAACTACGAGCAGTACTTC,CSASAPNYEQYF
-,14,TRBJ2-2,TRBV5-1,-,TGCGCCAGCATCGAGACACCGAACACCGGGGAGCTGTTTTTT,CASIETPNTGELFF
-,13,TRBJ2-2,TRBV29-1,few,TGCAGCGTTGACCAGGGGTACACCGGGGAGCTGTTTTTT,CSVDQGYTGELFF